One T cell receptor (beta chain) is described in this entry. The antigen is unknown. V lost 4 bases, J lost 8 bases, and 8 bases lay in between. Germline CDR1 is MGHRA and CDR2 is YSYEKL. This CDR3 comprises 12 residues. This entry comes from a study of cytomegalovirus exposure and HLA in healthy donors. Study observations and caveats: For most TCR beta V segments, an earlier analysis put the productive rate at about 90% or about 30% of the time. The authors considered a cluster of highly shared sequence variants likely to be a sequencing artifact.

Primers: 60 Vbeta forward and 13 Jbeta reverse. This table comes from immunoSEQ multiplex PCR, and its TCRdb copy is limited to in-frame clones, with some not included. Of 170,000 or so clones listed, about 78% are singletons. The donors were healthy bone marrow donors. Source material: PBMCs. This chain joins TRBV4-1 and TRBJ1-4; D not resolved. The TCR sequence derives from a man aged 40-55 years in good health and CMV-seronegative. The CDR3 protein is CASSPLQEKLFF. Here the CDR3 DNA reads TGCGCCAGCAGCCCCCTCCAGGAAAAACTGTTTTTT.